This T cell receptor beta chain was identified in a study of T cells after yellow fever vaccination. MiXCR was run by TCRdb on the 5' RACE reads, yielding one entry per CDR3 protein. The sample carries 170,000 or so distinct CDR3 sequences, around 9.3% recorded once. Germline V lookup: CDR1 SGHVS, CDR2 FQNEAQ. V shed 5 bases and J shed 8 bases, with 19 bases lying between them. This CDR3 has 15 residues. This clonotype was detected only a few times. This receptor was taken from a young man who received the YFV17D yellow fever vaccine. The sequenced sample was CD8+ T cells sorted from PBMCs, obtained 45 days after the yellow fever booster vaccination. V and J are TRBV7-8 and TRBJ2-4; perhaps TRBD1 as D (5 bases). The CDR3 DNA reads TGTGCCAGCAGCACCTCTAACAGGTTGTGGGACATTCAGTACTTC. Translating it yields CASSTSNRLWDIQYF.